A single sample is the source of the 22 T cell receptor beta chains below, sequenced in a study of blood T cell repertoires in COVID-19. Data came from immunoSEQ multiplex PCR; TCRdb stores just in-frame clones and leaves some out. The sample shows about 140,000 clones, 75% to 90% of them seen only once. The sample comprised PBMCs or T cells enriched from blood (not recorded which). These receptors were collected from a man between 60 and 75 years old who had recovered from COVID-19.

This chain joins TRBV27 and TRBJ2-3; 8 bases map to TRBD1. Germline V gene data show CDR1 as MNHEY and CDR2 as SMNVEV (reference sequence). J lost 3 bases, V lost 5 bases, and 10 bases had no gene match. The CDR3 covers 16 residues. This CDR3 is CASSPRTGHFTDTQYF. CDR3 bases: TGTGCCAGCAGTCCGCGGACAGGGCATTTTACAGATACGCAGTATTTT.

V is TRBV3-1 (or the pseudogene TRBV3-2) and J is TRBJ2-3, with a weak D call TRBD1 (6 bases). CDR3 length equals 13 residues. The germline V gene has CDR1 LGHDT and CDR2 YNNKEL (reference sequence). Between the trimmed V and J ends, which lost 7 bases and 5 bases, there was a span of 13 bases. The CDR3 nucleotides are TGTGCCAGCAACTCAGGGGCCGGAGATACGCAGTATTTT. It is translated as CASNSGAGDTQYF.

This clone was observed once. This chain uses TRBV11-2 with TRBJ2-3; weak D call: TRBD1 (6 bases). Trimming left V 3 bases short and J 5 bases short, with 12 bases between. The CDR3 has 14 amino acids. The germline V gene encodes CDR1 SGHAT and CDR2 FQNNGV. CDR3 amino acids: CASSLNRAGDTQYF. CDR3 coding DNA: TGTGCCAGCAGCTTGAACAGGGCGGGAGATACGCAGTATTTT.

CDR3 bases: TGCGCCAGCAGTGTCGACAGGGGTATAACAGATACGCAGTATTTT. It specifies CASSVDRGITDTQYF. The chain recombines TRBV10-1 with TRBJ2-3; the match to TRBD1 covers 8 bases. The germline V gene encodes CDR1 WNHNN and CDR2 SYGVQD (reference sequence). V was clipped by 4 bases and J by 3 bases; unmatched bases: 6. The CDR3 is made up of 15 amino acids.

There are a few counts of this clone. The V call is TRBV7-9, the J call TRBJ1-2; tentatively, D is TRBD1 (6 bases). The CDR3 extends over 14 amino acids. Germline V gene lookup returns CDR1 SEHNR and CDR2 FQNEAQ (reference sequence). V lost 5 bases, J lost 5 bases, and 15 bases lay in between. The CDR3 DNA reads as TGTGCCAGCAGCCCGATACAGGGAGGGTATGGCTACACCTTC. It encodes CASSPIQGGYGYTF. The full variable domain, completed using reference TRBV7-9 and TRBJ1-2, is DTGVSQNPRHKITKRGQNVTFRCDPISEHNRLYWYRQTLGQGPEFLTYFQNEAQLEKSRLLSDRFSAERPKGSFSTLEIQRTEQGDSAMYLCASSPIQGGYGYTFGSGTRLTVV.

This clone was detected only a few times. This chain uses TRBV7-2 with TRBJ2-1; D may be TRBD1 (7 bases). The CDR3 totals 14 residues. Between the trimmed V and J ends, which lost 7 bases and 7 bases, there was a span of 17 bases. Germline CDR1 reads SGHTA; CDR2 reads FQGNSA. In nucleotides, the CDR3 is TGTGCCAGCACCCCAGCAGGGGGGTGGAATGAGCAGTTCTTC. It is translated as CASTPAGGWNEQFF.

The V gene is TRBV3-1 (or the pseudogene TRBV3-2), the J gene TRBJ1-3; no firm D call. The CDR3 covers 19 residues. The germline gives CDR1 LGHDT, CDR2 YNNKEL (reference sequence). V was trimmed by 2 bases and J by 0 bases, leaving 20 bases between them. CDR3 in DNA: TGTGCCAGCAGCCAAACGTATTCGGCAGACTTAGACTCTGGAAACACCATATATTTT. Translation: CASSQTYSADLDSGNTIYF.

This clone was observed a single time. This chain connects TRBV28 to TRBJ1-2; 9 bases are shared with TRBD1. V lost 5 bases and J lost 5; bases outside the gene matches: 9. The germline V gene has CDR1 MDHEN and CDR2 SYDVKM. CDR3 size: 15 residues. As DNA, the CDR3 is TGTGCCAGCAGTCCCTCTTGGACAGGGGAATATGGCTACACCTTC. It encodes CASSPSWTGEYGYTF.

The V gene is TRBV6-2 or TRBV6-3, the J gene TRBJ2-7; 7 positions match TRBD1. V shed 6 bases, J shed 2 bases, and the junction held 7 bases outside the gene matches. The V gene's germline CDR1 is MNHEY and CDR2 SVGEGT. The CDR3 runs 14 residues. In DNA form, the CDR3 reads TGTGCCAGCAGCCGGACAGGCGTTACCTACGAGCAGTACTTC. Translation: CASSRTGVTYEQYF.

The gene calls are TRBV11-2 and TRBJ1-1; D is uncertain. CDR1 SGHAT and CDR2 FQNNGV come from the germline V gene. This CDR3 is 14 amino acids long. V was trimmed by 4 bases and J by 0 bases, leaving 9 bases between them. The CDR3 sequence is CASSSSGLNTEAFF. For the CDR3, the DNA is TGTGCCAGCAGCTCGTCGGGATTGAACACTGAAGCTTTCTTT.

The chain recombines TRBV11-2 with TRBJ2-1; the match to TRBD1 covers 9 bases. The CDR3 length is 15 residues. V gave up 1 base and J gave up 5 bases; unmatched junction bases: 3. Germline values: CDR1 SGHAT, CDR2 FQNNGV. The CDR3 loop reads CASSLVGTGNNEQFF. For the CDR3, the DNA is TGTGCCAGCAGCTTAGTAGGGACAGGGAACAATGAGCAGTTCTTC.

The chain combines TRBV7-9 with TRBJ2-7, with D possibly matching TRBD1 (6 bases). Trimming took 6 bases from V and 7 from J, leaving 13 bases between them. This CDR3 has 12 residues. Germline lookup yields CDR1 SEHNR and CDR2 FQNEAQ (reference sequence). This chain's CDR3 is CASSSGVWEQYF. The CDR3 DNA reads as TGTGCCAGCAGTTCAGGGGTGTGGGAGCAGTACTTC.

DNA of the CDR3: TGTGCCAGCAGCTTGTGGCGGGATTCTAGCACAGATACGCAGTATTTT. Its translation: CASSLWRDSSTDTQYF. This chain uses TRBV5-4 with TRBJ2-3; possibly TRBD2 for D (6 bases). Trimming took 1 base from V and 0 from J, leaving 12 bases between them. This CDR3 spans 16 amino acids. The germline CDR1 and CDR2 sequences are SGHNT and YYREEE (reference sequence). Filled out from reference TRBV5-4 and TRBJ2-3, the complete variable domain reads ETGVTQSPTHLIKTRGQQVTLRCSSQSGHNTVSWYQQALGQGPQFIFQYYREEENGRGNFPPRFSGLQFPNYSSELNVNALELDDSALYLCASSLWRDSSTDTQYFGPGTRLTVL.

The chain links TRBV5-8 to TRBJ2-1, with D perhaps TRBD2 (7 bases). The CDR3 loop spans 12 amino acids. Germline CDR1 is SGHTS and CDR2 is YDEGEE. V was cut by 4 bases and J by 10 bases, with 12 bases left in between. In nucleotides, the CDR3 is TGTGCCAGCAGCCGGGGGGCCAGGGAGCAGTTCTTC. It translates to CASSRGAREQFF.

The V gene is TRBV6-1, the J gene TRBJ2-2; TRBD1 matches at 7 bases. The V and J ends lost 2 bases and 3 bases, in that order; junction bases with no gene match: 6. The CDR3 runs to 16 residues. From germline, CDR1 is MNHNS and CDR2 SASEGT. CDR3 region: CASSEIGGQDTGELFF. As DNA, the CDR3 is TGTGCCAGCAGTGAAATAGGGGGCCAGGACACCGGGGAGCTGTTTTTT.

The J gene is TRBJ1-4, the V gene TRBV19; 7 nucleotides agree with TRBD1. The CDR3 is made up of 14 amino acids. The germline CDR1 and CDR2 sequences are LNHDA and SQIVND (reference sequence). V dropped 7 bases and J dropped 8; count of bases not matched to a gene: 10. The CDR3, as DNA: TGTGCCAGTACCCCGGGGCAGGGGGACGAAAAACTGTTTTTT. It is translated as CASTPGQGDEKLFF.

This chain connects TRBV28 to TRBJ1-1; D is perhaps TRBD1 (5 bases). The germline V and J ends were trimmed by 6 bases and 1 base, with 12 bases remaining between them. This CDR3 spans 14 amino acids. Per the germline V gene, CDR1 is MDHEN and CDR2 is SYDVKM. DNA for the CDR3: TGTGCCAGCAGGGGGGGGGTCCCGAACACTGAAGCTTTCTTT. Its translation is CASRGGVPNTEAFF.

This chain links TRBV7-8 with TRBJ2-5, with a weak D call TRBD2 (6 bases). The CDR3 loop spans 13 amino acids. The V and J ends lost 5 bases and 4 bases respectively, with 11 bases between them. CDR1 and CDR2 (germline): SGHVS, FQNEAQ. CDR3 residues: CASSELAPETQYF. DNA of the CDR3: TGTGCCAGCAGCGAACTAGCCCCAGAGACCCAGTACTTC.

The rearrangement links TRBV9 to TRBJ1-5; TRBD1 agrees at 9 bases. The CDR3 is 14 amino acids. Unmatched junction bases numbered 2, after V lost 3 bases and J lost 4 bases. CDR1 and CDR2 from the germline V gene are SGDLS and YYNGEE. As DNA, the CDR3 is TGTGCCAGCAGCGCGGACAGGGGTAATCAGCCCCAGCATTTT. It is translated as CASSADRGNQPQHF. The full variable domain, in which reference TRBV9 and TRBJ1-5 provide the parts outside the CDR3, is DSGVTQTPKHLITATGQRVTLRCSPRSGDLSVYWYQQSLDQGLQFLIQYYNGEERAKGNILERFSAQQFPDLHSELNLSSLELGDSALYFCASSADRGNQPQHFGDGTRLSIL.

Here the CDR3 DNA reads TGTGCCAGCAGCCAGAATCCCCTGGGAGATAATTCACCCCTCCACTTT. Encoded protein: CASSQNPLGDNSPLHF. V and J are TRBV3-1 (or the pseudogene TRBV3-2) and TRBJ1-6, with unresolved D. Between the trimmed V and J ends, which lost 3 bases and 5 bases, there was a span of 14 bases. CDR1 LGHDT and CDR2 YNNKEL come from the germline V gene (reference sequence). The CDR3 has 16 residues.

The CDR3 sequence is CASSLGVRGATGELFF. The CDR3 DNA follows: TGTGCCAGCAGTTTAGGGGTGCGGGGGGCCACCGGGGAGCTGTTTTTT. The chain combines TRBV27 with TRBJ2-2; 8 positions match TRBD2. The germline CDR1 and CDR2 sequences are MNHEY and SMNVEV (reference sequence). V was clipped by 2 bases and J by 4 bases; unmatched bases: 6. CDR3 length: 16 amino acids.

This chain uses TRBV7-6 with TRBJ1-5; 8 bases are shared with TRBD1. V was clipped by 6 bases and J by 2 bases; unmatched bases: 6. CDR3 length equals 15 residues. From germline, CDR1 is SGHVS and CDR2 FNYEAQ. CDR3 residues: CASSPSGGRNQPQHF. The DNA of the CDR3 is TGTGCCAGCAGTCCCTCAGGGGGCCGCAATCAGCCCCAGCATTTT.